These T cell receptor beta chains were read from a single sample in a study of blood T cell repertoires in COVID-19. Assay: immunoSEQ multiplex PCR; the TCRdb copy retains only in-frame clones and omits some. The repertoire holds more than 55,000 clones, with around 83% as singletons. Material for sequencing was peripheral blood. The source is a woman at least 80 years old with acute or convalescent COVID-19. The CDR3 runs from the conserved cysteine through the conserved F or W. A D gene is named only where the DNA matches it firmly. Clone size is shown for a subset of rows, as once, few, many or a class of expanded clone.

TRBV6-5,TRBJ1-1,.,.,CASSYEGMETEAFF,TGTGCCAGCAGTTACGAGGGAATGGAGACTGAAGCTTTCTTT
TRBV11-3,TRBJ2-1,TRBD2,.,CASSLLAGPYNEQFF,TGTGCCAGCAGCTTACTAGCGGGGCCCTACAATGAGCAGTTCTTC
TRBV4-1,TRBJ2-1,.,.,CASSQGTTRGNEQFF,TGCGCCAGCAGCCAAGGAACCACGCGGGGCAATGAGCAGTTCTTC
TRBV5-1,TRBJ1-1,.,few,CASRGGTEAFF,TGCGCCAGCAGGGGAGGCACTGAAGCTTTCTTT
TRBV5-6,TRBJ2-4,.,.,CASSLGLAKNIQYF,TGTGCCAGCAGCTTGGGGCTAGCCAAAAACATTCAGTACTTC
TRBV25-1,TRBJ2-1,TRBD2,.,CASSEWSGGPDEQFF,TGTGCCAGCAGTGAATGGAGCGGGGGGCCGGATGAGCAGTTCTTC
TRBV6-4,TRBJ1-1,TRBD1,.,CASSDETGGNVFF,TGTGCCAGCAGTGACGAGACAGGGGGCAACGTTTTCTTT
TRBV5-6,TRBJ1-6,TRBD1,few,CASSFLDRGLDSPLHF,TGTGCCAGCAGCTTCCTTGACAGGGGGCTGGATTCACCCCTCCACTTT
TRBV2,TRBJ1-2,.,.,CASSERQGIYGYTF,TGTGCCAGCAGTGAACGGCAGGGAATATATGGCTACACCTTC
TRBV11-2,TRBJ1-6,.,once,CASSLQVYNSPLHF,TGTGCCAGCAGCTTGCAGGTGTATAATTCACCCCTCCACTTT
TRBV19,TRBJ2-2,.,.,CASSRRRQGRNTGELFF,TGTGCCAGTAGTCGCCGGCGCCAGGGAAGGAACACCGGGGAGCTGTTTTTT
TRBV6-6,TRBJ1-1,.,.,CASSSGVSAFF,TGTGCCAGCAGTTCAGGGGTATCAGCTTTCTTT
TRBV27,TRBJ1-1,TRBD1,.,CAKDRGNTEAFF,TGTGCCAAGGACAGGGGGAACACTGAAGCTTTCTTT
TRBV27,TRBJ1-2,.,.,CASSSGISTGSYTF,TGTGCCAGCAGTTCCGGCATTTCGACGGGGAGCTACACCTTC
TRBV11-2,TRBJ2-3,TRBD2,.,CASSLVLGLTTDTQYF,TGTGCCAGCAGCTTAGTGTTGGGACTAACCACAGATACGCAGTATTTT
TRBV18,TRBJ1-2,.,.,CASFQGPGRGLNYGYTF,TGTGCCAGCTTCCAAGGTCCCGGGCGGGGTCTTAACTATGGCTACACCTTC
TRBV6-5,TRBJ2-5,TRBD2,.,CASRKILADQETQYF,TGTGCCAGCAGGAAGATACTAGCGGACCAAGAGACCCAGTACTTC
TRBV5-1,TRBJ2-3,TRBD2,.,CASSPKRGGTDTQYF,TGCGCCAGCAGTCCGAAGCGGGGGGGCACAGATACGCAGTATTTT
TRBV5-1,TRBJ2-1,TRBD2,.,CASSLALAGYYNEQFF,TGCGCCAGCAGCTTGGCCCTAGCGGGCTATTACAATGAGCAGTTCTTC
TRBV6-5,TRBJ1-5,.,.,CASSFTGTYQPQHF,TGTGCCAGCAGTTTCACCGGGACTTATCAGCCCCAGCATTTT
TRBV27,TRBJ2-7,.,.,CASSFRTFGSYEQYF,TGTGCCAGCAGTTTCAGGACATTTGGTTCCTACGAGCAGTACTTC
TRBV5-6,TRBJ1-6,.,.,CASSLAGVSDSPLHF,TGTGCCAGCAGCTTGGCGGGGGTGTCGGATTCACCCCTCCACTTT
TRBV6-5,TRBJ2-2,.,once,CASSPGGNTGELFF,TGTGCCAGCAGCCCGGGTGGGAACACCGGGGAGCTGTTTTTT
TRBV5-5,TRBJ2-7,.,.,CASSFVDTKDEQYF,TGTGCCAGCAGCTTCGTGGACACGAAGGACGAGCAGTACTTC
TRBV19,TRBJ2-3,.,.,CASSILGAPDTQYF,TGTGCCAGTAGTATATTGGGGGCCCCAGATACGCAGTATTTT
TRBV5-8,TRBJ2-5,TRBD2,.,CASSPGLAGQETQYF,TGTGCCAGCAGCCCGGGACTAGCGGGCCAAGAGACCCAGTACTTC
TRBV2,TRBJ2-1,.,.,CASEVVYNEQFF,TGTGCCAGCGAGGTGGTCTACAATGAGCAGTTCTTC
TRBV6-1,TRBJ1-3,.,few,CASSENSSGNTIYF,TGTGCCAGCAGTGAAAACAGCTCTGGAAACACCATATATTTT
TRBV5-4,TRBJ2-5,TRBD2,.,CASSSSRGGETQYF,TGTGCCAGCAGCTCTTCGCGGGGGGGCGAGACCCAGTACTTC
TRBV14,TRBJ2-2,.,.,CASSQDIGRVNTGELFF,TGTGCCAGCAGCCAAGATATCGGCAGGGTGAACACCGGGGAGCTGTTTTTT
TRBV29-1,TRBJ2-7,TRBD1,.,CSVDRGGSYEQYF,TGCAGCGTAGACAGGGGGGGATCCTACGAGCAGTACTTC
TRBV7-9,TRBJ2-1,TRBD2,.,CASSLGLAGGPYNEQFF,TGTGCCAGCAGCTTAGGACTAGCGGGGGGCCCGTACAATGAGCAGTTCTTC
TRBV7-2,TRBJ1-5,.,.,CASSLGRNQPQHF,TGTGCCAGCAGCTTGGGCCGCAATCAGCCCCAGCATTTT
TRBV10-1,TRBJ2-5,TRBD1,few,CASSESPGTGVETQYF,TGCGCCAGCAGTGAGTCTCCCGGGACAGGGGTTGAGACCCAGTACTTC
TRBV7-2,TRBJ1-4,TRBD1,.,CASSLAGTGATNEKLFF,TGTGCCAGCAGCTTAGCGGGGACAGGGGCAACTAATGAAAAACTGTTTTTT
TRBV27,TRBJ2-5,TRBD1,.,CASSPDRGYRRGETQYF,TGTGCCAGCAGTCCGGACAGGGGGTACCGGAGGGGAGAGACCCAGTACTTC
TRBV6-6,TRBJ2-7,.,once,CASSRGGPGLLSYEQYF,TGTGCCAGCAGCCGAGGAGGGCCGGGACTCCTCTCCTACGAGCAGTACTTC
TRBV7-9,TRBJ2-1,.,.,CASSLVAGIYEQFF,TGTGCCAGCAGCTTAGTGGCGGGCATTTATGAGCAGTTCTTC
TRBV6-2/TRBV6-3,TRBJ1-1,TRBD1,.,CASSYRPGQGAEAFF,TGTGCCAGCAGTTATCGTCCGGGACAGGGGGCTGAAGCTTTCTTT
TRBV7-3,TRBJ2-3,TRBD2,.,CASSSGLAGLGDTQYF,TGTGCCAGCAGCAGCGGACTAGCGGGGTTGGGAGATACGCAGTATTTT